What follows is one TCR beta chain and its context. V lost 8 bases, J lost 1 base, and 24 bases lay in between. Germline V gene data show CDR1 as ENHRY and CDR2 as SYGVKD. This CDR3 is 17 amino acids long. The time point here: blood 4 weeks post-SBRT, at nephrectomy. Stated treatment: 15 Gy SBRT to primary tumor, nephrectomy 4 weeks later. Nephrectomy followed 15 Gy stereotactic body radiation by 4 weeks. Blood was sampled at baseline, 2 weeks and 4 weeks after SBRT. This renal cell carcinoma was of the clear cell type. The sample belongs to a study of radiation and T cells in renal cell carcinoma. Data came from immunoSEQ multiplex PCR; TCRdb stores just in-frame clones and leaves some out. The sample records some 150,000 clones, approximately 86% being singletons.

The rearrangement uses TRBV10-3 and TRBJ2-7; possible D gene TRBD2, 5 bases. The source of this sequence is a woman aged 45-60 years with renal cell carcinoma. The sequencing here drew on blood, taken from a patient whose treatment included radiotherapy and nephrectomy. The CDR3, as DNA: TGTGCCATCGGAAGTAGACGCGCGGGCGAAATGTCCTACGAGCAGTACTTC. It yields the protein CAIGSRRAGEMSYEQYF.